This TCR beta chain was recovered during a study of human T cells and chemical hapten exposure. This clonotype was recorded once. Time point here: pre-sensitization, week 0. Documented treatment: therapeutic diphenylcyclopropenone sensitization with weekly scalp DPC. Donation of samples came from alopecia patients who were 18 to 70 years old and suitable for DPC. The CDR3 length is 11 residues. The V end was cut by 2 bases, the J end by 10 bases, with 8 bases between. CDR1 and CDR2 (germline): MNHEY, SVGEGT. MiXCR was run by TCRdb on the RACE reads, yielding one entry per CDR3 protein. The data contain around 180,000 distinct CDR3 sequences, roughly 30% of them singletons.

This TCR was sampled from a woman in her twenties or thirties with alopecia areata. Some clones in this sample may be carry-over from other donors' samples. The sample here was whole blood, taken in connection with sensitization to the hapten diphenylcyclopropenone (DPC). The chain joins TRBV6-2 or TRBV6-3 to TRBJ1-2; the D is unclear. The CDR3 spells CASSYPDHYTF. The CDR3 nucleotides are TGTGCCAGCAGTTACCCAGATCACTACACCTTC.